The next 13 T cell receptor beta chains were all read from a single sample in a study of shared clonotypes between healthy human individuals. Sequencing used immunoSEQ multiplex PCR; TCRdb keeps in-frame clones, though not all of them. Here the sample spans under 1,100,000 clones, 60% to 80% being singletons. Sequenced material: memory CD4+ T cells sorted from blood. Specified subset: CD45RA-negative fraction. These receptors all stem from a man in his late teens or twenties in good health.

This clone was seen repeatedly, ten times or more. CDR3 nucleotides: TGCGCCAGCAGCCGGGCCGCTAGCGGGAGCTACGAGCAGTACTTC. It specifies CASSRAASGSYEQYF. The chain employs TRBV4-1 and TRBJ2-7; 10 bases map to TRBD2. Looked up from germline, CDR1 is MGHRA and CDR2 is YSYEKL. Trimming removed 4 bases from V and 3 bases from J; junction bases left unmatched: 6. There are 15 residues in the CDR3.

The V gene is TRBV2, the J gene TRBJ2-3; D gene ambiguous. CDR1 is SNHLY, CDR2 FYNNEI, per germline. V dropped 2 bases and J dropped 5 bases, with 5 bases sitting between them. The CDR3 runs to 12 residues. CDR3 region: CASSELGDTQYF. CDR3 in DNA: TGTGCCAGCAGTGAATTGGGAGATACGCAGTATTTT.

This clone was observed at least ten times. V gene TRBV4-1 combines with J gene TRBJ2-2; TRBD2 matches 11 bases. CDR3 length: 16 amino acids. V dropped 3 bases and J dropped 8; count of bases not matched to a gene: 8. Germline CDR1 MGHRA, CDR2 YSYEKL. The CDR3 sequence is CASSHHTSGSSGELFF. The CDR3 DNA sequence: TGCGCCAGCAGCCATCACACTAGCGGGAGTTCAGGGGAGCTGTTTTTT.

The chain uses TRBV2 and TRBJ1-2; D possibly corresponds to TRBD1 (5 bases). V lost 5 bases to trimming and J lost 3 bases, with 10 bases between them. Germline lookup yields CDR1 SNHLY and CDR2 FYNNEI. CDR3 length: 13 amino acids. Here the CDR3 DNA reads TGTGCCAGCAGTCAACAGGCTTACTATGGCTACACCTTC. Protein sequence: CASSQQAYYGYTF.

V is TRBV6-5 and J is TRBJ2-3; D is ambiguous. Trimming took off 6 bases at V and 6 bases at J, with 10 bases between the two ends. Germline V gene lookup returns CDR1 MNHEY and CDR2 SVGAGI. The CDR3 extends over 12 amino acids. The chain's CDR3 is CASRDLGDTQYF. The CDR3 DNA follows: TGTGCCAGCAGGGATTTGGGGGATACGCAGTATTTT.

The V call is TRBV19, the J call TRBJ1-2, with D perhaps matching TRBD1 (5 bases). Germline CDR1 reads LNHDA; CDR2 reads SQIVND (reference sequence). Trimming pared 5 bases from V and 6 bases from J, leaving 16 bases between. This CDR3 is built from 14 residues. The CDR3, as DNA: TGTGCCAGTAGTGCACCGGGACGGAGTGATGGCTACACCTTC. As protein: CASSAPGRSDGYTF.

The rearrangement joins TRBV7-9 to TRBJ1-1; 8 bases are shared with TRBD1. The CDR3 has 16 residues. Germline CDR1 is SEHNR and CDR2 is FQNEAQ (reference sequence). The V segment lost 5 bases and the J segment 1 base; nucleotides outside the gene matches: 9. CDR3 in DNA: TGTGCCAGCAGCCCGAGAGGGGGACAGGCGAACACTGAAGCTTTCTTT. This translates into CASSPRGGQANTEAFF.

The V gene is TRBV2, the J gene TRBJ1-3, with D possibly being TRBD1 (6 bases). The CDR3 extends over 15 amino acids. With 1 base removed from V and 0 bases from J, the gap between germline ends came to 7 bases. Looked up from germline, CDR1 is SNHLY and CDR2 is FYNNEI. The CDR3: CASSEGTDSGNTIYF. The CDR3 DNA sequence: TGTGCCAGCAGTGAAGGGACAGACTCTGGAAACACCATATATTTT.

This sequence joins TRBV9 and TRBJ2-5, with 12 bases fitting TRBD2. The CDR3 length is 21 residues. V shed 4 bases and J 5 bases; nucleotides not matched to a gene: 24. The V gene's germline CDR1 is SGDLS and CDR2 YYNGEE. CDR3 DNA sequence: TGTGCCAGCAGCCCGACTATACCAACCAAGACTAGCGGGGGCCTAGGGGAGACCCAGTACTTC. It encodes CASSPTIPTKTSGGLGETQYF.

This chain links TRBV7-2 with TRBJ2-3; weak D call: TRBD2 (5 bases). Germline CDR1 is SGHTA and CDR2 is FQGNSA. The V end was cut by 5 bases, the J end by 4 bases, with 13 bases between. The CDR3 sequence is 14 residues long. CDR3 residues: CASSAGLGADTQYF. CDR3 nucleotide sequence: TGTGCCAGCAGCGCGGGTCTCGGGGCAGATACGCAGTATTTT.

The CDR3 DNA is TGTGCCAGCAGTGAAGCGGGTCCCAGCAATCAGCCCCAGCATTTT. It codes for CASSEAGPSNQPQHF. The V gene is TRBV6-1, the J gene TRBJ1-5; no firm D call. CDR1 is MNHNS, CDR2 SASEGT, per germline. The CDR3 spans 15 residues. V was trimmed by 0 bases and J by 1 base, leaving 7 bases between them.

The rearrangement links TRBV18 to TRBJ2-5, with TRBD2 identical over 10 bases. J lost 1 base, V lost 3 bases, and 8 bases had no gene match. Germline CDR1 and CDR2: KGHSH and LQKENI. This CDR3 comprises 17 residues. The CDR3 is CASSPQLTSGSQETQYF. In nucleotides, the CDR3 is TGTGCCAGCTCACCTCAATTGACTAGCGGGTCCCAAGAGACCCAGTACTTC.

The chain is built from TRBV12-2 and TRBJ2-2; the table's D call of TRBD2 was not tested on the DNA. TRBV12-2 is a recognized pseudogene. The CDR3 has 8 residues. The CDR3 DNA sequence: TGTGCAAGTCGCCGGCTGTTTTTT. Its protein is CASRRLFF.